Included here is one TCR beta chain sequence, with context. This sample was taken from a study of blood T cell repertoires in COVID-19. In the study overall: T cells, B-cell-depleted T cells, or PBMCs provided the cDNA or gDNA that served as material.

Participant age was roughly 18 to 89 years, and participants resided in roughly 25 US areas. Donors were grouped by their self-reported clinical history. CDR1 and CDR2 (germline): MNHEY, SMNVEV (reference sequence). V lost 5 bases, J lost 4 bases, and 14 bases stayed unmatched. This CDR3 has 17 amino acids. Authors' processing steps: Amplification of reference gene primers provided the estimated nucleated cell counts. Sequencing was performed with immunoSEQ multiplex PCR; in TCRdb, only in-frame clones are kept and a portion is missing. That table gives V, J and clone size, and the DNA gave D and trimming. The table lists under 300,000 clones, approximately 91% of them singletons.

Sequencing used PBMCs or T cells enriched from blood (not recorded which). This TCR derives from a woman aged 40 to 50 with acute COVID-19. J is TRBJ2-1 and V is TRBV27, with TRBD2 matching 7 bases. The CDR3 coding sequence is TGTGCCAGCAGTCGTACCCTAAGCGGGGTTACATACAATGAGCAGTTCTTC. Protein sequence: CASSRTLSGVTYNEQFF.